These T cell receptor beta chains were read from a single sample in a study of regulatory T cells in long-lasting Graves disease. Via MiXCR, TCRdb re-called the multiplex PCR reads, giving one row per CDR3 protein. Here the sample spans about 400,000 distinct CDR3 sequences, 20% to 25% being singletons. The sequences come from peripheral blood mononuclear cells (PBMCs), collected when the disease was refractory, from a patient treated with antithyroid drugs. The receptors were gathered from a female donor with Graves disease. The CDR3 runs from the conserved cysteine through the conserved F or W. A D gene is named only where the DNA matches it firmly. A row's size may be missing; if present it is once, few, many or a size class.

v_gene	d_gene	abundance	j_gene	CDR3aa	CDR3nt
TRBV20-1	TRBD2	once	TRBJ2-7	CSATSGSQGEQYF	TGCAGTGCTACCAGCGGGAGCCAGGGGGAGCAGTACTTC
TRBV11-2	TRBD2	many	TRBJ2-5	CASSLEAGVGQETQYF	TGTGCCAGCAGCTTAGAAGCGGGAGTGGGTCAAGAGACCCAGTACTTC
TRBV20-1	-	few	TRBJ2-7	CSARERAIVSYEQYF	TGCAGTGCTAGAGAGAGGGCCATAGTTTCCTACGAGCAGTACTTC
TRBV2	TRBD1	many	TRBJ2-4	CASSEGTANIQYF	TGTGCCAGCAGTGAGGGGACAGCCAACATTCAGTACTTC
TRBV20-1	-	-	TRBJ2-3	CSAWDTSTDTQYF	TGCAGTGCCTGGGATACTAGCACAGATACGCAGTATTTT
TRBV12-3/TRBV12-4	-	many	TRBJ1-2	CASRITPSSGFGGYTF	TGTGCCAGCAGGATAACACCTTCTTCGGGGTTCGGGGGCTACACCTTC
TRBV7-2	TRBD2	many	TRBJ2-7	CASSLALTGLAGDQYF	TGTGCCAGCAGCTTAGCTTTGACGGGACTAGCGGGAGATCAGTACTTC
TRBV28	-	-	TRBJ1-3	CASSLNGILDNTIYF	TGTGCCAGCAGTTTAAACGGGATTCTGGACAACACCATATATTTT
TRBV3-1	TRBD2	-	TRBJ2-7	CASSQDLLLAGDEQYF	TGTGCCAGCAGCCAAGATTTATTACTAGCGGGAGACGAGCAGTACTTC
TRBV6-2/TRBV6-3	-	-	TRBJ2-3	CASGLVPRRGDTQYF	TGTGCCAGCGGCCTCGTCCCTCGCCGCGGAGATACGCAGTATTTT
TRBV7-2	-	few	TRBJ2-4	CASSQSHRGGNIQYF	TGCGCCAGCAGCCAAAGCCACCGTGGGGGAAACATTCAGTACTTC
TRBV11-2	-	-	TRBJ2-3	CASSYSMQDTQYF	TGTGCCAGCAGCTATAGCATGCAAGATACGCAGTATTTT
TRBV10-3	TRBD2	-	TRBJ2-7	CAIIPGTSVKYPYYEQYF	TGTGCCATCATCCCCGGGACTAGCGTAAAGTACCCCTACTACGAGCAGTACTTC
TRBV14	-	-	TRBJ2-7	CASSQGIYPTYEQYF	TGTGCCAGCAGCCAAGGGATATACCCTACCTACGAGCAGTACTTC
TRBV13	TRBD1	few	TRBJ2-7	CASSKGTGKSYEQYF	TGTGCCAGCAGCAAAGGGACAGGGAAAAGCTACGAGCAGTACTTC
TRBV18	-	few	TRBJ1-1	CASSYAVTEAFF	TGTGCCAGTTCCTACGCTGTGACTGAAGCTTTCTTT
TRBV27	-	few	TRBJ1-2	CASSLPTRGGFPTGGYTF	TGTGCCAGCAGTTTACCGACGCGGGGTGGTTTCCCCACGGGAGGCTACACCTTC